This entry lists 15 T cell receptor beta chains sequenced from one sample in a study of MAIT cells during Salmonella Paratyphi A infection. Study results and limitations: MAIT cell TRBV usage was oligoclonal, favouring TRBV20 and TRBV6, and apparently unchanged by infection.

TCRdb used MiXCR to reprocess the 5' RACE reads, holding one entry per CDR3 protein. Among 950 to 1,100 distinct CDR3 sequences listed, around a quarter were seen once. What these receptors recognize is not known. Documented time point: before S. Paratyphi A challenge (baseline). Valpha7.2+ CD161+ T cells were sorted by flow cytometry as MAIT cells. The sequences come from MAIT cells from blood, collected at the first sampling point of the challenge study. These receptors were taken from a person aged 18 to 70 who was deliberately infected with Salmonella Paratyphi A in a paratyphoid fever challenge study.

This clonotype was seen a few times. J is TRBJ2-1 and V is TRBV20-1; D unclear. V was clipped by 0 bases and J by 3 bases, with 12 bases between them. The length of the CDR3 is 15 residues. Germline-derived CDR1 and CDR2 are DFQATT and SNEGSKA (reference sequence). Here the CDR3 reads CSAREGSQDYNEQFF. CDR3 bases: TGCAGTGCTAGAGAAGGGTCTCAGGACTACAATGAGCAGTTCTTC.

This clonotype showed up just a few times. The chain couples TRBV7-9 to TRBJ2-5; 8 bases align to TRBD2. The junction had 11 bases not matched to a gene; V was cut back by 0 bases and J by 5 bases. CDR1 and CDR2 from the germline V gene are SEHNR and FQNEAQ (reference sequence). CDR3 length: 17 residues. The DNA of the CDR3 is TGTGCCAGCAGCTTAGCGGTTGGCGGGAGGAGACGGGAGACCCAGTACTTC. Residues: CASSLAVGGRRRETQYF.

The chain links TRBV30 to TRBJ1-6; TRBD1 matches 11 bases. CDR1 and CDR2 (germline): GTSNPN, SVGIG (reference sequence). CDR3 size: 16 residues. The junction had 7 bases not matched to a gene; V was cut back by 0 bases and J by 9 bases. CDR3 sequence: CAWSVHFGTGGSPLHF. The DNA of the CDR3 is TGTGCCTGGAGTGTACATTTCGGGACAGGGGGTTCACCCCTCCACTTT.

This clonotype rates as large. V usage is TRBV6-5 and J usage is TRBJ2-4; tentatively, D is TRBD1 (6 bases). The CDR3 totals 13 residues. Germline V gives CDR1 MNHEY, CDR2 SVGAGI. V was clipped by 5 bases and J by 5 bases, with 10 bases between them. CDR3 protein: CASSRTEENIQYF. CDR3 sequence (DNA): TGTGCCAGCAGTCGGACAGAAGAAAACATTCAGTACTTC.

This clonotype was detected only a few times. In DNA form, the CDR3 reads TGTGCCAGCAGTGATCTAGTCTCCGGTCCCAATGAGCAGTTCTTC. Translation: CASSDLVSGPNEQFF. The chain recombines TRBV6-4 with TRBJ2-1; D unclear. V lost 3 bases and J 6 bases, leaving 15 bases between the germline ends. The CDR3 has 15 amino acids. Per germline, CDR1 MRHNA and CDR2 SNTAGT.

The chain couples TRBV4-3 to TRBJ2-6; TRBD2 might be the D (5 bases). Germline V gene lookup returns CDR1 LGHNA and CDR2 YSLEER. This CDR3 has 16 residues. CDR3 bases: TGCGAAAGAAGCCAAGAGGGCAACTCTGGGGCCAACGTCCTGACTTTC. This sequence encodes CERSQEGNSGANVLTF.

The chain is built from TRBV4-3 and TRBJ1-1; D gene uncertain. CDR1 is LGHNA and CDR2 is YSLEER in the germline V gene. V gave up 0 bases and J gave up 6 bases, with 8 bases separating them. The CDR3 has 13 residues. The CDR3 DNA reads TGCGCCAGCAGCCAAGAGGGCAACTCTGAAGCTTTCTTT. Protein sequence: CASSQEGNSEAFF.

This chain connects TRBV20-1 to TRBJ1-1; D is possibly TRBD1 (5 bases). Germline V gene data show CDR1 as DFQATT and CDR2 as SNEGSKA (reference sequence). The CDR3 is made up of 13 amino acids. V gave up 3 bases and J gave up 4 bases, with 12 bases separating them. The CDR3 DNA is TGCAGTGCTAGGAAAGGAAGGGGCACTGAAGCTTTCTTT. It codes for CSARKGRGTEAFF.

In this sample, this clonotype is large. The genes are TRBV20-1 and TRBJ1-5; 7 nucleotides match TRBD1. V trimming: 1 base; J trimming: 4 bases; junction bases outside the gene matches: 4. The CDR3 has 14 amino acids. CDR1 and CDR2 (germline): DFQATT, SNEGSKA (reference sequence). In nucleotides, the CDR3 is TGCAGTGCTAGAGTTGGGACAGAAAATCAGCCCCAGCATTTT. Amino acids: CSARVGTENQPQHF.

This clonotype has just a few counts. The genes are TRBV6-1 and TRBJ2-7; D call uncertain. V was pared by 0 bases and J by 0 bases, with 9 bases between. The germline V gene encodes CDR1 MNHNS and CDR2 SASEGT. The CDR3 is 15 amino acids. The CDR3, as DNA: TGTGCCAGCAGTGAAGCCGTAGAGAGCTCCTACGAGCAGTACTTC. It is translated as CASSEAVESSYEQYF.

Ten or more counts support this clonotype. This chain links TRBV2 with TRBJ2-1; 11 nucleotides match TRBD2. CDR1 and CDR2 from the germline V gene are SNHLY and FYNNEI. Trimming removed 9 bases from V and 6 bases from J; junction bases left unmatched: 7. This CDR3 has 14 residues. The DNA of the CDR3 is TGTGCCAGAAAACTAGCGGGAGAGATCAATGAGCAGTTCTTC. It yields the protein CARKLAGEINEQFF. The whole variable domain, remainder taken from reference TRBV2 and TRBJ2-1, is EPEVTQTPSHQVTQMGQEVILRCVPISNHLYFYWYRQILGQKVEFLVSFYNNEISEKSEIFDDQFSVERPDGSNFTLKIRSTKLEDSAMYFCARKLAGEINEQFFGPGTRLTVL.

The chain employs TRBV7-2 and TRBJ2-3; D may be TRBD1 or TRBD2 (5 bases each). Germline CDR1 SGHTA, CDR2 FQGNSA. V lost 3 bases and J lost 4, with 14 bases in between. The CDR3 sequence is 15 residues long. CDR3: CASSLGRGTADTQYF. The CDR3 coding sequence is TGTGCCAGCAGCTTGGGGAGAGGGACCGCAGATACGCAGTATTTT. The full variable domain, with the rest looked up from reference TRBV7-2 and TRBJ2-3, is GAGVSQSPSNKVTEKGKDVELRCDPISGHTALYWYRQSLGQGLEFLIYFQGNSAPDKSGLPSDRFSAERTGGSVSTLTIQRTQQEDSAVYLCASSLGRGTADTQYFGPGTRLTVL.

The CDR3 region is CSARDNAAGTNTEAFF. The CDR3 DNA follows: TGCAGTGCTAGAGATAACGCGGCAGGGACGAACACTGAAGCTTTCTTT. The chain carries TRBV20-1 and TRBJ1-1; tentative D call: TRBD1 (5 bases). The CDR3 extends over 16 amino acids. V lost 0 bases and J lost 1, with 15 bases in between. In germline, CDR1 is DFQATT, CDR2 SNEGSKA (reference sequence).

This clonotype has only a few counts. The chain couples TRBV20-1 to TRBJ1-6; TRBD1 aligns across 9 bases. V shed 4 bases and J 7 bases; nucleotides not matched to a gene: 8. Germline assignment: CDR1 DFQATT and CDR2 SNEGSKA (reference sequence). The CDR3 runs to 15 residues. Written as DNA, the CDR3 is TGCAGTGCTAAACCGACAGGGGGGGAAAATTCACCCCTCCACTTT. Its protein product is CSAKPTGGENSPLHF.

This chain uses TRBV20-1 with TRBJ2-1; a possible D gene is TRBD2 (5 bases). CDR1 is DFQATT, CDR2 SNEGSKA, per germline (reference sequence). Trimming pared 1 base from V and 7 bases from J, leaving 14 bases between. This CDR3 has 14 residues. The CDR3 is CSARARSEANEQFF. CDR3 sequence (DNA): TGCAGTGCTAGAGCCCGCTCGGAGGCGAATGAGCAGTTCTTC.